These 23 T cell receptor beta chains were all obtained from the same sample, sequenced in a study of cytomegalovirus exposure and HLA in healthy donors. Primers for the PCR totalled 60 Vbeta and 13 Jbeta. TCRdb's copy holds only in-frame clones and misses some; the assay was immunoSEQ multiplex PCR. The data hold about 170,000 clones, with under 80% observed a single time. The sample consisted of PBMCs. Every receptor here comes from a woman aged 50 to 60 in good health and CMV-seropositive.

The chain carries TRBV5-1 and TRBJ2-5; 8 nucleotides align to TRBD2. CDR3 length equals 15 residues. Trimming cost V 0 bases and J 1 base; bases outside gene matches: 2. Germline CDR1 reads SGHRS; CDR2 reads YFSETQ. The CDR3 here is CASSLEGTSQETQYF. CDR3 coding DNA: TGCGCCAGCAGCTTGGAGGGGACTAGCCAAGAGACCCAGTACTTC.

The V call is TRBV5-4, the J call TRBJ1-2; D perhaps matches TRBD1 (5 bases). The CDR3 runs 14 residues. Germline CDR1 reads SGHNT; CDR2 reads YYREEE (reference sequence). Trimming cost V 2 bases and J 4 bases, with 12 bases left between them. CDR3 sequence: CASSLGAVGYGYTF. The CDR3 DNA reads as TGTGCCAGCAGCTTAGGGGCGGTAGGCTATGGCTACACCTTC.

The chain employs TRBV4-1 and TRBJ2-1; 14 bases match TRBD2. J was trimmed by 5 bases and V by 1 base; bases with no gene match: 1. CDR1 MGHRA and CDR2 YSYEKL come from the germline V gene. There are 16 residues in the CDR3. The CDR3 protein is CASSQGTSGGHNEQFF. The DNA for the CDR3 is TGCGCCAGCAGCCAAGGGACTAGCGGGGGGCACAATGAGCAGTTCTTC.

The rearrangement uses TRBV7-2 and TRBJ2-1; tentatively, D is TRBD2 (5 bases). Germline CDR1 reads SGHTA; CDR2 reads FQGNSA. Trimming took off 1 base at V and 2 bases at J, with 6 bases between the two ends. This CDR3 comprises 14 residues. This CDR3 is CASSLEAAYNEQFF. CDR3 bases: TGTGCCAGCAGCTTAGAAGCGGCCTACAATGAGCAGTTCTTC.

This clone was observed a few times. V is TRBV29-1 and J is TRBJ2-3; TRBD1 matches at 7 bases. V lost 4 bases to trimming and J lost 3 bases; unmatched junction nucleotides: 7. Germline V gene data show CDR1 as SQVTM and CDR2 as ANQGSEA. The CDR3 sequence is 14 residues long. The CDR3 region is CSVVEQGPTDTQYF. As DNA, the CDR3 is TGCAGCGTTGTGGAACAGGGGCCAACAGATACGCAGTATTTT.

The V call is TRBV6-4, the J call TRBJ1-2; 7 nucleotides line up with TRBD1. This CDR3 spans 15 amino acids. From germline, CDR1 is MRHNA and CDR2 SNTAGT. The V and J ends lost 5 bases and 2 bases, in that order; junction bases with no gene match: 8. The CDR3 here is CASSPGTATNYGYTF. CDR3 in DNA: TGTGCCAGCAGTCCCGGGACAGCCACCAACTATGGCTACACCTTC.

The chain joins TRBV11-2 to TRBJ2-3, with D possibly matching TRBD1 (6 bases). The CDR3 extends over 13 amino acids. The germline gives CDR1 SGHAT, CDR2 FQNNGV. With 5 bases removed from V and 8 bases from J, the gap between germline ends came to 14 bases. CDR3 sequence reads: CASSTRQAGTQYF. The CDR3 DNA is TGTGCCAGCAGCACCCGACAGGCGGGTACGCAGTATTTT.

V and J are TRBV5-1 and TRBJ1-2; D is unresolved. CDR1 and CDR2 (germline): SGHRS, YFSETQ. Trimming cost V 0 bases and J 1 base, with 7 bases left between them. The CDR3 consists of 14 residues. CDR3: CASSLARSNYGYTF. As DNA, the CDR3 is TGCGCCAGCAGCTTGGCTCGCAGTAACTATGGCTACACCTTC.

The chain has TRBV5-1 and TRBJ1-1; 10 bases map to TRBD1. V shed 2 bases and J 5 bases; nucleotides not matched to a gene: 6. Germline V gene lookup returns CDR1 SGHRS and CDR2 YFSETQ. The CDR3 is 15 residues long. This chain's CDR3 is CASSLGTGVGTEAFF. The CDR3, as DNA: TGCGCCAGCAGCTTAGGGACAGGGGTGGGGACTGAAGCTTTCTTT.

This chain links TRBV12-5 with TRBJ1-5, with D hard to call. Trimming removed 0 bases at V and 7 bases at J, with 4 bases between. The germline V gene encodes CDR1 LGHNT and CDR2 FRNRAP. This CDR3 is built from 12 residues. The CDR3 coding sequence is TGTGCTAGTGGTTTGGTACGGCAGCCCCAGCATTTT. Its protein product is CASGLVRQPQHF. Full variable domain (outside the CDR3, taken from reference TRBV12-5 and TRBJ1-5): DARVTQTPRHKVTEMGQEVTMRCQPILGHNTVFWYRQTMMQGLELLAYFRNRAPLDDSGMPKDRFSAEMPDATLATLKIQPSEPRDSAVYFCASGLVRQPQHFGDGTRLSIL.

V gene TRBV5-1 combines with J gene TRBJ2-7; D possibly corresponds to TRBD2 (5 bases). The CDR3 length is 14 residues. Per germline, CDR1 SGHRS and CDR2 YFSETQ. V dropped 4 bases and J dropped 4 bases, with 15 bases sitting between them. The CDR3 DNA sequence: TGCGCCAGCAGCCTGGAGGCGGGCAGATACGAGCAGTACTTC. It yields the protein CASSLEAGRYEQYF.

The rearrangement links TRBV2 to TRBJ2-6; possibly TRBD1 for D (6 bases). The CDR3 has 16 amino acids. Germline V lookup: CDR1 SNHLY, CDR2 FYNNEI. Trimming removed 7 bases from V and 0 bases from J, with 13 bases in between. The CDR3 sequence: CASKNGQSSGANVLTF. The CDR3 region has the DNA TGTGCCAGCAAGAACGGACAGTCCTCTGGGGCCAACGTCCTGACTTTC. Full variable domain (rest looked up from reference TRBV2 and TRBJ2-6): EPEVTQTPSHQVTQMGQEVILRCVPISNHLYFYWYRQILGQKVEFLVSFYNNEISEKSEIFDDQFSVERPDGSNFTLKIRSTKLEDSAMYFCASKNGQSSGANVLTFGAGSRLTVL.

J is TRBJ1-5 and V is TRBV9, with 9 bases that match TRBD1. With V trimmed by 4 bases and J by 3 bases, 8 bases remained unmatched. Germline CDR1 is SGDLS and CDR2 is YYNGEE. CDR3 size: 16 residues. CDR3 in DNA: TGTGCCAGCAGCCCGGGACAGGGATTAGTCAATCAGCCCCAGCATTTT. Its translation is CASSPGQGLVNQPQHF.

V is TRBV6-9 and J is TRBJ2-7; 13 bases agree with TRBD2. After removal of 2 bases from V and 1 base from J, the junction contained 8 bases not matched to a gene. CDR3 size: 18 residues. Germline CDR1 and CDR2: MNHGY and SVAAGI. The CDR3 region is CASSYPLTSGGSSYEQYF. The CDR3 region has the DNA TGTGCCAGCAGTTATCCCCTGACTAGCGGGGGGTCGTCCTACGAGCAGTACTTC.

Remarks on this clone: Lacking the conserved final phenylalanine or tryptophan, this CDR3 likely reflects a read error. The V and J genes are TRBV2 and TRBJ1-6; 7 nucleotides agree with TRBD1. Germline V gene sequence: CDR1 SNHLY, CDR2 FYNNEI. This CDR3 comprises 15 residues. V lost 6 bases to trimming and J lost 9 bases; unmatched junction nucleotides: 11. As DNA, the CDR3 is TGTGCCAGCAGCGTGGACAGGCTGGGAGTTTCACCCCTCCACCTT. Its translation: CASSVDRLGVSPLHL.

The V gene is TRBV2, the J gene TRBJ1-1; D gene unclear. With 6 bases removed from V and 4 bases from J, the gap between germline ends came to 15 bases. Per germline, CDR1 SNHLY and CDR2 FYNNEI. The CDR3 totals 14 residues. The DNA of the CDR3 is TGTGCCAGCAGCCCCTCCGTCTACGGCACTGAAGCTTTCTTT. Amino acids: CASSPSVYGTEAFF.

This clone has at least ten counts. The chain combines TRBV9 with TRBJ1-1, with 8 positions matching TRBD1. The germline gives CDR1 SGDLS, CDR2 YYNGEE. The trim removed 4 bases at V and 3 bases at J, leaving 8 bases unmatched. CDR3 length equals 15 residues. The CDR3 sequence: CASSLLQGVDTEAFF. CDR3 sequence (DNA): TGTGCCAGCAGCCTTCTACAGGGGGTGGACACTGAAGCTTTCTTT. Supplemented by reference TRBV9 and TRBJ1-1, the full variable domain reads DSGVTQTPKHLITATGQRVTLRCSPRSGDLSVYWYQQSLDQGLQFLIQYYNGEERAKGNILERFSAQQFPDLHSELNLSSLELGDSALYFCASSLLQGVDTEAFFGQGTRLTVV.

This clone was found a few times. One end of the junction is discordant with germline, which a read error may explain. V gene TRBV6-1 combines with J gene TRBJ1-2; D is perhaps TRBD1 (6 bases). The CDR3 sequence is 14 residues long. CDR1 is MNHNS, CDR2 SASEGT, per germline. CDR3 amino acids: CASSPRGGITGILF. The CDR3 DNA follows: TGTGCCAGCAGTCCCCGGGGGGGCATTACCGGGATCCTCTTC.

The gene calls are TRBV7-8 and TRBJ2-1; 12 bases fit TRBD1. CDR3 length equals 18 residues. Germline values: CDR1 SGHVS, CDR2 FQNEAQ. V trimming: 7 bases; J trimming: 4 bases; junction bases outside the gene matches: 14. CDR3 region: CASTNRNRGQGAYNEQFF. CDR3 DNA sequence: TGTGCCAGCACGAATCGCAATAGGGGACAGGGGGCTTACAATGAGCAGTTCTTC.

The chain employs TRBV29-1 and TRBJ1-2; perhaps TRBD1 as D (6 bases). The CDR3 has 14 amino acids. Per the germline V gene, CDR1 is SQVTM and CDR2 is ANQGSEA. With 6 bases removed from V and 0 bases from J, the gap between germline ends came to 14 bases. For the CDR3, the DNA is TGCAGCGTCCCATGGGGGGGCACTAACTATGGCTACACCTTC. Encoded protein: CSVPWGGTNYGYTF.

V and J are TRBV5-6 and TRBJ2-5, with 8 nucleotides matching TRBD2. Per the germline V gene, CDR1 is SGHDT and CDR2 is YYEEEE. This CDR3 has 16 amino acids. V was clipped by 0 bases and J by 5 bases; unmatched bases: 9. The CDR3 bases are TGTGCCAGCAGCTTGGGTTATGGCGGGGGGAGGGAGACCCAGTACTTC. Its translation: CASSLGYGGGRETQYF. Together with reference TRBV5-6 and TRBJ2-5, the CDR3 gives the full variable domain: DAGVTQSPTHLIKTRGQQVTLRCSPKSGHDTVSWYQQALGQGPQFIFQYYEEEERQRGNFPDRFSGHQFPNYSSELNVNALLLGDSALYLCASSLGYGGGRETQYFGPGTRLLVL.

The J gene is TRBJ1-5, the V gene TRBV30; D is perhaps TRBD1 (6 bases). Germline CDR1 is GTSNPN and CDR2 is SVGIG (reference sequence). Trimming removed 0 bases from V and 6 bases from J, with 9 bases in between. The CDR3 is 13 residues long. CDR3 sequence: CAWSVGTRQPQHF. CDR3 coding DNA: TGTGCCTGGAGTGTAGGGACACGTCAGCCCCAGCATTTT.

The sample holds a few counts of this clone. The rearrangement links TRBV5-4 to TRBJ2-3, with a weak D call TRBD2 (7 bases). The CDR3 spans 15 residues. The ends were cut back, 9 bases at V and 5 bases at J, with 22 bases in the middle. In germline, CDR1 is SGHNT, CDR2 YYREEE (reference sequence). CDR3 DNA: TGTGCCACCGACCCCTTAGGGGGGGCTGGAGATACGCAGTATTTT. Its protein is CATDPLGGAGDTQYF.